Below, 10 T cell receptor beta chains from the same sample are listed, as sequenced in a study of blood T cell repertoires in COVID-19. TCRdb's copy holds only in-frame clones and misses some; the assay was immunoSEQ multiplex PCR. The sample carries about 67,000 clones, about 82% recorded once. Sequenced material: peripheral blood. Source of these receptors: a human donor in a cohort sampled during active COVID-19.

The rearrangement joins TRBV19 to TRBJ2-1; 13 positions match TRBD2. Germline loops: CDR1 LNHDA, CDR2 SQIVND (reference sequence). Losses at the gene ends were 3 bases for V and 4 bases for J; bases not matched to a gene: 3. This CDR3 is built from 16 residues. CDR3 coding DNA: TGTGCCAGTAGTATTAAGGGACTAGCGGGGTACAATGAGCAGTTCTTC. This codes for CASSIKGLAGYNEQFF.

The J gene is TRBJ2-5, the V gene TRBV30; TRBD1 matches at 12 bases. J lost 5 bases, V lost 3 bases, and 4 bases had no gene match. There are 14 residues in the CDR3. Per germline, CDR1 GTSNPN and CDR2 SVGIG (reference sequence). The CDR3 sequence: CAWRGQGAGETQYF. The CDR3 coding sequence is TGTGCCTGGAGGGGACAGGGGGCCGGGGAGACCCAGTACTTC.

This chain links TRBV7-9 with TRBJ2-7, with a weak D call TRBD1 (6 bases). CDR1 SEHNR and CDR2 FQNEAQ come from the germline V gene (reference sequence). V lost 4 bases to trimming and J lost 9 bases, with 19 bases between them. The CDR3 extends over 14 amino acids. The chain's CDR3 is CASSSLLTGPGQYF. CDR3 DNA sequence: TGTGCCAGCAGCTCCCTACTGACAGGTCCTGGGCAGTACTTC.

The gene calls are TRBV30 and TRBJ2-2, with D possibly TRBD1 on 7 matching bases. The CDR3 is made up of 15 amino acids. Germline V gene sequence: CDR1 GTSNPN, CDR2 SVGIG (reference sequence). Between the trimmed V and J ends, which lost 3 bases and 6 bases, there was a span of 17 bases. The CDR3 loop reads CAWSALGRGAGELFF. CDR3 nucleotides: TGTGCCTGGAGCGCCCTCGGCAGGGGGGCCGGGGAGCTGTTTTTT.

The V and J genes are TRBV7-3 and TRBJ2-1; TRBD1 is a possible D gene (7 bases). Germline-derived CDR1 and CDR2 are SGHTA and FQGTGA. CDR3 length: 21 amino acids. V dropped 1 base and J dropped 8 bases, with 33 bases sitting between them. CDR3 region: CASSLIPNYPTEGTVKHEQFF. DNA for the CDR3: TGTGCCAGCAGCTTAATCCCGAATTATCCGACGGAGGGGACAGTGAAACATGAGCAGTTCTTC.

This clone was seen a single time. The rearrangement uses TRBV7-8 and TRBJ1-1; a weak D match, TRBD1 (5 bases). The CDR3 runs 15 residues. The germline gives CDR1 SGHVS, CDR2 FQNEAQ. V shed 2 bases and J shed 3 bases, with 13 bases lying between them. The CDR3 reads CASSLSPGSDTEAFF. CDR3 in DNA: TGTGCCAGCAGCTTATCTCCAGGGTCCGACACTGAAGCTTTCTTT.

V gene TRBV18 combines with J gene TRBJ1-2, with D unresolved. This CDR3 contains 13 residues. The germline CDR1 and CDR2 sequences are KGHSH and LQKENI. V was clipped by 3 bases and J by 4 bases, with 9 bases between them. CDR3 DNA: TGTGCCAGCTCACCTGCGGAGGTCTATGGCTACACCTTC. Its translation is CASSPAEVYGYTF.

The chain couples TRBV2 to TRBJ2-5, with D possibly matching TRBD2 (7 bases). CDR3 size: 14 residues. V lost 8 bases and J 1 base, leaving 14 bases between the germline ends. Germline lookup yields CDR1 SNHLY and CDR2 FYNNEI. The CDR3 sequence: CASRHREGQETQYF. CDR3 DNA: TGTGCCAGCCGGCACAGGGAGGGCCAAGAGACCCAGTACTTC.

The chain employs TRBV2 and TRBJ2-7; the match to TRBD1 covers 11 bases. With V trimmed by 6 bases and J by 7 bases, 8 bases remained unmatched. Germline CDR1 SNHLY, CDR2 FYNNEI. The CDR3 covers 14 residues. The CDR3 is CASRSGQGAGEQYF. The CDR3 DNA follows: TGTGCCAGCAGGAGCGGACAGGGGGCAGGGGAGCAGTACTTC.

The V and J genes are TRBV5-5 and TRBJ2-3; 9 bases match TRBD1. In germline, CDR1 is SGHKS, CDR2 YYEKEE (reference sequence). V lost 4 bases to trimming and J lost 3 bases; unmatched junction nucleotides: 9. The CDR3 is 16 residues long. CDR3 region: CASSGGTGSSTDTQYF. In nucleotides, the CDR3 is TGTGCCAGCAGCGGTGGGACAGGGAGTTCGACAGATACGCAGTATTTT.